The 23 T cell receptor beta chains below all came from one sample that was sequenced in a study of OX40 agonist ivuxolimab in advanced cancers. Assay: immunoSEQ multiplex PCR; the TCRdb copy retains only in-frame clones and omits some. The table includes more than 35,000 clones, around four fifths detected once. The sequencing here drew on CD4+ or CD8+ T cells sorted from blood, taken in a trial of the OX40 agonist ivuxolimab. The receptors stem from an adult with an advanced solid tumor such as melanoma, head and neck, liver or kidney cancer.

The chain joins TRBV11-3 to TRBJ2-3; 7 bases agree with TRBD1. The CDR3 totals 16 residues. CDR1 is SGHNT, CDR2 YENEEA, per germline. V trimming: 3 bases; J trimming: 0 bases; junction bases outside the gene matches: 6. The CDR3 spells CASSFRTGSSTDTQYF. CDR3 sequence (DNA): TGTGCCAGCAGCTTCAGGACAGGATCTAGCACAGATACGCAGTATTTT.

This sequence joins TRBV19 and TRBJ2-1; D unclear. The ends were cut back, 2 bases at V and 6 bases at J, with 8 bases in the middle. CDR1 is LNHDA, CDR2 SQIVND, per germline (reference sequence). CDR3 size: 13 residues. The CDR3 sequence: CASSIMASNEQFF. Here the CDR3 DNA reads TGTGCCAGTAGTATAATGGCTAGCAATGAGCAGTTCTTC. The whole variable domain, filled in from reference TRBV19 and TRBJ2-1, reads DGGITQSPKYLFRKEGQNVTLSCEQNLNHDAMYWYRQDPGQGLRLIYYSQIVNDFQKGDIAEGYSVSREKKESFPLTVTSAQKNPTAFYLCASSIMASNEQFFGPGTRLTVL.

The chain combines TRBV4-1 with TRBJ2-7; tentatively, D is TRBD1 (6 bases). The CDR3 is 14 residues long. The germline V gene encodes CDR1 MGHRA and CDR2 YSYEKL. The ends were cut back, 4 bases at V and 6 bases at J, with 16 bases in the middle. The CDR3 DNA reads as TGCGCCAGCAGCCTTTGGGACACACGAAGCGAGCAGTACTTC. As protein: CASSLWDTRSEQYF.

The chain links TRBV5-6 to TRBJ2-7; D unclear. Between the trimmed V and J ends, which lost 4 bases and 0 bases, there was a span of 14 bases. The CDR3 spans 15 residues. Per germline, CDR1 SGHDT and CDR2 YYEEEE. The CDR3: CASSIMTDYSYEQYF. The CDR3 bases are TGTGCCAGCAGCATAATGACCGATTACTCCTACGAGCAGTACTTC.

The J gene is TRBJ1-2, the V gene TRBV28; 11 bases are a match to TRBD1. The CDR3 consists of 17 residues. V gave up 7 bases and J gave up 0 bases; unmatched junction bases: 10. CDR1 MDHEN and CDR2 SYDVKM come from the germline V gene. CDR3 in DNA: TGTGCCAGCATTCGGACAGGGGGCACTGTGTCTAACTATGGCTACACCTTC. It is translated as CASIRTGGTVSNYGYTF.

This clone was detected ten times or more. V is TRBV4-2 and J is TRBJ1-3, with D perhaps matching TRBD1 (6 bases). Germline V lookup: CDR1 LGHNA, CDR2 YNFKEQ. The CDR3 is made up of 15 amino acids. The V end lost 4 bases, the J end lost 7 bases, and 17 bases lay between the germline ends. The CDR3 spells CASSPHRTERNTIYF. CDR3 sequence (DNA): TGTGCCAGCAGCCCTCACAGGACAGAGCGGAACACCATATATTTT.

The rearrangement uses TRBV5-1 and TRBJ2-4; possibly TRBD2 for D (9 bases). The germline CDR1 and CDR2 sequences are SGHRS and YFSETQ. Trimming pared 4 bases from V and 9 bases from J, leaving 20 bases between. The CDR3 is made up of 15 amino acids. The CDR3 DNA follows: TGCGCCAGCAGCCAGACTAGCGGAACAGGGGGCATTCAGTACTTC. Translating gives CASSQTSGTGGIQYF.

In nucleotides, the CDR3 is TGTGCCAGCAGCTCTGTTTCGGGAAAACTGTTTTTT. The encoded protein is CASSSVSGKLFF. The chain combines TRBV11-2 with TRBJ1-4, with unresolved D. V was shortened by 4 bases and J by 10 bases, with 10 bases between the two germline ends. CDR3 size: 12 residues. Germline V gene lookup returns CDR1 SGHAT and CDR2 FQNNGV.

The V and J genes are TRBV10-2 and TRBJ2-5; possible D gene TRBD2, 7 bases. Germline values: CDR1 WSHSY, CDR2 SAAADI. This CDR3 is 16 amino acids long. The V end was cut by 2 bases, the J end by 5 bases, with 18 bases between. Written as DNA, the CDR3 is TGCGCCAGCAGTGAGAGGGGGGGAGCCTTGGGCGAGACCCAGTACTTC. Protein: CASSERGGALGETQYF.

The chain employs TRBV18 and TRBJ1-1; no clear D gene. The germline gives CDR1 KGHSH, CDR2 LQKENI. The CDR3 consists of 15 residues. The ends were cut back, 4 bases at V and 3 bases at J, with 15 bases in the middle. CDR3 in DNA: TGTGCCAGCTCACTTCGGGAGGGATGGGACACTGAAGCTTTCTTT. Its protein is CASSLREGWDTEAFF.

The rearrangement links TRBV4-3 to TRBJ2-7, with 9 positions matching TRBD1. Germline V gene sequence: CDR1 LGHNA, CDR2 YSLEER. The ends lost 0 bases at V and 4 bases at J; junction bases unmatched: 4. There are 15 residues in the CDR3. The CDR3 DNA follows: TGCGCCAGCAGCCAAGAGGGGACAGGGACTTACGAGCAGTACTTC. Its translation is CASSQEGTGTYEQYF.

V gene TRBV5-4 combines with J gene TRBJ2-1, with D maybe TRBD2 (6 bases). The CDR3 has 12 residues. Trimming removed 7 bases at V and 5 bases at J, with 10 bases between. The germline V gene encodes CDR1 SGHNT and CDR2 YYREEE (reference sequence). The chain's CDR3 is CASGVADNEQFF. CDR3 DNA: TGTGCCAGCGGTGTAGCGGACAATGAGCAGTTCTTC. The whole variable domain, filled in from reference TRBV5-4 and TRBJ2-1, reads ETGVTQSPTHLIKTRGQQVTLRCSSQSGHNTVSWYQQALGQGPQFIFQYYREEENGRGNFPPRFSGLQFPNYSSELNVNALELDDSALYLCASGVADNEQFFGPGTRLTVL.

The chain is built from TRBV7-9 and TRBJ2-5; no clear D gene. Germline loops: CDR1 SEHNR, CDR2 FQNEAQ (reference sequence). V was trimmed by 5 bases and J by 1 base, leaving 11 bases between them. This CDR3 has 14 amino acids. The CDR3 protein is CASSPKDFQETQYF. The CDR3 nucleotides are TGTGCCAGCAGCCCCAAAGACTTCCAAGAGACCCAGTACTTC.

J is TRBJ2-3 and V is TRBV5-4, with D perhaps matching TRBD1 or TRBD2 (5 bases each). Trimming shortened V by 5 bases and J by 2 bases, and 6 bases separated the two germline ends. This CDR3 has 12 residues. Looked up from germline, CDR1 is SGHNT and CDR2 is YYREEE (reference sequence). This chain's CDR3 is CASRGTTDTQYF. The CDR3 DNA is TGTGCCAGCAGGGGGACCACAGATACGCAGTATTTT.

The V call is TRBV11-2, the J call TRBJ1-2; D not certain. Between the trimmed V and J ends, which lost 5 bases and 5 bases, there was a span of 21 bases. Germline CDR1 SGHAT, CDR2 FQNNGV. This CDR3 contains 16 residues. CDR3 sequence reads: CASSPPLTSSGYGYTF. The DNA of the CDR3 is TGTGCCAGCAGCCCCCCCTTGACCTCGTCGGGGTATGGCTACACCTTC.

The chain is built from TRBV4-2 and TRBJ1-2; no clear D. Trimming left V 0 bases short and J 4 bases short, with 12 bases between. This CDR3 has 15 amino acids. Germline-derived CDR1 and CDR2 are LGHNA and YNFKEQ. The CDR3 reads CASSQDLGNLYGYTF. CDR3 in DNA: TGTGCCAGCAGCCAAGATCTCGGGAATCTCTATGGCTACACCTTC.

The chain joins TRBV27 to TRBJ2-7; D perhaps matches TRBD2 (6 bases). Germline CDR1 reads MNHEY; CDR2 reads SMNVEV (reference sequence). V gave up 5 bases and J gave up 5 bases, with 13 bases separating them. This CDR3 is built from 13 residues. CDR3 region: CASSTPGGHEQYF. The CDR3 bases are TGTGCCAGCAGTACGCCAGGAGGGCACGAGCAGTACTTC.

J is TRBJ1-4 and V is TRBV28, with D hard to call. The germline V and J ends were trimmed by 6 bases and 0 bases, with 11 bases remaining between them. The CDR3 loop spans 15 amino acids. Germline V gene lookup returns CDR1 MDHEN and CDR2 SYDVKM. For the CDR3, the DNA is TGTGCCAGCAGAGAGTCGCCGGCAACTAATGAAAAACTGTTTTTT. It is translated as CASRESPATNEKLFF.

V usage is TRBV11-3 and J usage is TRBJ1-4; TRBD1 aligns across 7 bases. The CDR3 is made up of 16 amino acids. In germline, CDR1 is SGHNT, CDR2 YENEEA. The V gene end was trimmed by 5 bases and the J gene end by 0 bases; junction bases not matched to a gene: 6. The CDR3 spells CASSIFGQATNEKLFF. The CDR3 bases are TGTGCCAGCAGCATTTTCGGACAGGCAACTAATGAAAAACTGTTTTTT.

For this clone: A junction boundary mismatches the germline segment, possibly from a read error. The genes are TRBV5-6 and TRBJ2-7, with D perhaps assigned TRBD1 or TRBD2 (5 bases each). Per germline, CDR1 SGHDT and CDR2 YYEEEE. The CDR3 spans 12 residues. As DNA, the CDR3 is TGTGCCAGCAGCTTGGATGGGACCCCGAGGGAATTC. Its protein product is CASSLDGTPREF.

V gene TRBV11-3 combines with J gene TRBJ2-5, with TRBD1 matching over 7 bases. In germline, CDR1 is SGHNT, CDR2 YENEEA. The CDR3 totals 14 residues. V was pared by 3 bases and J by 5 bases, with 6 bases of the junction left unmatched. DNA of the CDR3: TGTGCCAGCAGCTTCCCAGGGGGTTGGGAGACCCAGTACTTC. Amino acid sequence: CASSFPGGWETQYF.

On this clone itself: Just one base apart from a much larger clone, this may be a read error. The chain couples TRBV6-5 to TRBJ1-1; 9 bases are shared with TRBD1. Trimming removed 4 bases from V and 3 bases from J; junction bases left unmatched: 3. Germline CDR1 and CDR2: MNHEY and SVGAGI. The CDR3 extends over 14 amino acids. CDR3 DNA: TGTGCCAGCAGTTTGACAGGGGGGGACACTGAAGCTTTCTTT. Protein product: CASSLTGGDTEAFF.

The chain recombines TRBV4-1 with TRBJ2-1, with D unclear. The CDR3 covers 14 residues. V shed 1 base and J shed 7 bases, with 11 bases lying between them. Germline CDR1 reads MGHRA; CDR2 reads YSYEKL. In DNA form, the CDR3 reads TGCGCCAGCAGCCAAGTCCTCTGGGTTAATGAGCAGTTCTTC. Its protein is CASSQVLWVNEQFF.